The 24 T cell receptor beta chains presented below share a single source sample, sequenced in a study of a mutant IDH1 vaccine in newly diagnosed glioma. Generated by immunoSEQ multiplex PCR, the TCRdb table keeps only in-frame clones and is missing some. The sample holds 95,000 to 100,000 clones; approximately 90% are singletons and the top ten take roughly 0.6%. Time point described: baseline, week 1 (first vaccination visit). Treatment meaning: pre-vaccination baseline after standard-of-care therapy. Sequencing used PBMCs, obtained from a glioma patient treated with radiotherapy, temozolomide or both. The receptors shown here come from a woman aged 50 to 60 with glioma.

The chain has TRBV6-1 and TRBJ2-7, with 9 bases that match TRBD2. This CDR3 is 14 amino acids long. J gave up 4 bases and V 5 bases, and 6 bases lay outside the gene matches. Germline V CDR1 and CDR2: MNHNS, SASEGT. The CDR3, as DNA: TGTGCCAGCAGTTATCCGGGACTAGCTTACGAGCAGTACTTC. Amino acid sequence: CASSYPGLAYEQYF.

As to this clone: Other DNA sequences in the same sample also yield this CDR3. The V gene is TRBV18, the J gene TRBJ2-5, with 9 bases lining up with TRBD2. The CDR3 runs to 15 residues. V shed 0 bases and J 5 bases; nucleotides not matched to a gene: 4. The germline V gene encodes CDR1 KGHSH and CDR2 LQKENI. DNA of the CDR3: TGTGCCAGCTCACCACCGGGACTAGCACGGGAGACCCAGTACTTC. Translated: CASSPPGLARETQYF.

This clone showed up just a few times. The rearrangement joins TRBV20-1 to TRBJ1-2; D is uncertain. The CDR3 is 11 amino acids. CDR1 and CDR2 (germline): DFQATT, SNEGSKA (reference sequence). Trimming pared 7 bases from V and 2 bases from J, leaving 8 bases between. The CDR3: CSGLGNYGYTF. The CDR3 DNA reads as TGCAGTGGGCTGGGAAACTATGGCTACACCTTC.

The chain joins TRBV5-4 to TRBJ1-4, with 7 bases fitting TRBD1. Germline loops: CDR1 SGHNT, CDR2 YYREEE (reference sequence). V shed 4 bases and J 7 bases; nucleotides not matched to a gene: 13. The CDR3 is made up of 16 amino acids. CDR3 sequence reads: CASSGGNDRVGEKLFF. In nucleotides, the CDR3 is TGTGCCAGCAGCGGAGGTAACGACAGGGTCGGTGAAAAACTGTTTTTT.

The V and J genes are TRBV14 and TRBJ2-3, with TRBD2 matching over 10 bases. CDR3 length equals 16 residues. The V and J ends lost 0 bases and 8 bases, in that order; junction bases with no gene match: 8. CDR1 is SGHDN and CDR2 is FVKESK in the germline V gene. The CDR3 spells CASSQDRGTSATTQYF. CDR3 DNA sequence: TGTGCCAGCAGCCAAGATAGGGGGACTAGCGCAACTACGCAGTATTTT.

This chain joins TRBV5-6 and TRBJ2-1, with D perhaps TRBD1 (6 bases). The CDR3 covers 15 residues. CDR1 is SGHDT and CDR2 is YYEEEE in the germline V gene. Trimming removed 2 bases at V and 0 bases at J, with 9 bases between. CDR3 nucleotides: TGTGCCAGCAGCTTCCGGGACACCTCCTACAATGAGCAGTTCTTC. Its translation: CASSFRDTSYNEQFF.

CDR3 sequence (DNA): TGTGCCAGCAGTCCGACTAGCGGGAAAACAGATACGCAGTATTTT. Translating it yields CASSPTSGKTDTQYF. The genes are TRBV27 and TRBJ2-3, with 11 positions matching TRBD2. Germline CDR1 is MNHEY and CDR2 is SMNVEV (reference sequence). Trimming took 5 bases from V and 3 from J; bases not matched to a gene: 4. The CDR3 is 15 amino acids.

The chain employs TRBV6-6 and TRBJ1-4; 7 bases agree with TRBD1. The CDR3 is 13 amino acids. V lost 5 bases and J lost 7; bases outside the gene matches: 4. Per the germline V gene, CDR1 is MNHNY and CDR2 is SVGAGI (reference sequence). DNA of the CDR3: TGTGCCAGCAGTGCCGGGACAGTTGAAAAACTGTTTTTT. This translates into CASSAGTVEKLFF.

J is TRBJ2-3 and V is TRBV11-3; possible D gene TRBD2, 6 bases. Trimming stripped 1 base from V and 2 bases from J, with 7 bases between. The CDR3 loop spans 14 amino acids. Germline V gene lookup returns CDR1 SGHNT and CDR2 YENEEA. The DNA of the CDR3 is TGTGCCAGCAGCTTAGGACTAGTCACAGATACGCAGTATTTT. Its translation: CASSLGLVTDTQYF. Full variable domain (outside the CDR3, taken from reference TRBV11-3 and TRBJ2-3): EAGVVQSPRYKIIEKKQPVAFWCNPISGHNTLYWYLQNLGQGPELLIRYENEEAVDDSQLPKDRFSAERLKGVDSTLKIQPAELGDSAVYLCASSLGLVTDTQYFGPGTRLTVL.

The chain employs TRBV11-2 and TRBJ2-3; 12 bases fit TRBD1. The CDR3 extends over 17 amino acids. With V trimmed by 4 bases and J by 2 bases, 7 bases remained unmatched. Germline CDR1 SGHAT, CDR2 FQNNGV. The CDR3 DNA sequence: TGTGCCAGCAGCTCAACCGGGACAGGGGGCCACACAGATACGCAGTATTTT. This translates into CASSSTGTGGHTDTQYF.

The V gene is TRBV18, the J gene TRBJ2-4; D is possibly TRBD1 (5 bases). The CDR3 is made up of 16 amino acids. Germline loops: CDR1 KGHSH, CDR2 LQKENI. The germline V and J ends were trimmed by 3 bases and 0 bases, with 12 bases remaining between them. CDR3: CASSPDRYLAKNIQYF. The CDR3 DNA follows: TGTGCCAGCTCACCCGACAGATACCTAGCCAAAAACATTCAGTACTTC.

The chain combines TRBV5-1 with TRBJ2-2, with D possibly TRBD1 on 6 matching bases. Trimming pared 2 bases from V and 2 bases from J, leaving 10 bases between. Germline-derived CDR1 and CDR2 are SGHRS and YFSETQ. The CDR3 contains 15 residues. CDR3 DNA sequence: TGCGCCAGCAGCTTTCAACAGGGCAACACCGGGGAGCTGTTTTTT. It yields the protein CASSFQQGNTGELFF.

This chain joins TRBV25-1 and TRBJ2-1; D remains unclear. Germline V CDR1 and CDR2: MGHDK, SYGVNS. The CDR3 sequence is 15 residues long. Trimming pared 4 bases from V and 2 bases from J, leaving 12 bases between. The CDR3 spells CASSGGTRPYNEQFF. CDR3 bases: TGTGCCAGCAGTGGGGGTACCCGTCCCTACAATGAGCAGTTCTTC.

The chain links TRBV28 to TRBJ2-7; TRBD1 is a possible D gene (5 bases). Germline values: CDR1 MDHEN, CDR2 SYDVKM. This CDR3 has 13 amino acids. V was trimmed by 4 bases and J by 4 bases, leaving 11 bases between them. The CDR3 loop reads CASSYSGYYEQYF. CDR3 nucleotide sequence: TGTGCCAGCAGTTATTCAGGGTATTACGAGCAGTACTTC.

V usage is TRBV14 and J usage is TRBJ1-2; 9 nucleotides line up with TRBD1. The CDR3 loop spans 14 amino acids. Per the germline V gene, CDR1 is SGHDN and CDR2 is FVKESK. J was trimmed by 3 bases and V by 1 base; bases with no gene match: 0. The CDR3 loop is CASSQGDRDYGYTF. The CDR3 region has the DNA TGTGCCAGCAGCCAAGGGGACAGGGACTATGGCTACACCTTC.

This clone was recorded only once. CDR3 protein: CASSLAGTDTQYF. Written as DNA, the CDR3 is TGTGCCAGCAGCTTAGCGGGCACAGATACGCAGTATTTT. The chain recombines TRBV11-2 with TRBJ2-3; unclear D gene. This CDR3 spans 13 amino acids. The V and J ends lost 1 base and 1 base respectively, with 3 bases between them. Germline-derived CDR1 and CDR2 are SGHAT and FQNNGV.

This clone was seen only once. The V call is TRBV28, the J call TRBJ1-6, with D hard to call. V lost 6 bases and J lost 8, with 14 bases in between. This CDR3 is 14 amino acids long. CDR1 is MDHEN and CDR2 is SYDVKM in the germline V gene. In DNA form, the CDR3 reads TGTGCCAGCAGCTTTTTCGAATTGGATTCACCCCTCCACTTT. Translation gives CASSFFELDSPLHF. The variable domain in full, with the rest retrieved from reference TRBV28 and TRBJ1-6, is DVKVTQSSRYLVKRTGEKVFLECVQDMDHENMFWYRQDPGLGLRLIYFSYDVKMKEKGDIPEGYSVSREKKERFSLILESASTNQTSMYLCASSFFELDSPLHFGNGTRLTVT.

This clone came up once. The CDR3 does not close with the conserved phenylalanine or tryptophan, likely indicating a read error. The DNA is omitted, as the CDR3 cannot be located on it reliably, and the CDR3 follows TCRdb's listing. The V and J genes are TRBV23-1 and TRBJ2-7; the table's TRBD2 call for D was not verified on the DNA. TRBV23-1 is an ORF, with its function uncertain. Termini included, the CDR3 measures 12 amino acids. This CDR3 is CASSSRIGSGGI.

The chain recombines TRBV5-1 with TRBJ1-1, with a possible D match to TRBD1 (5 bases). Trimming removed 0 bases from V and 0 bases from J, with 9 bases in between. CDR1 SGHRS and CDR2 YFSETQ come from the germline V gene. This CDR3 has 15 residues. CDR3 bases: TGCGCCAGCAGCTTGGTTGACAGATTGAACACTGAAGCTTTCTTT. Amino acid sequence: CASSLVDRLNTEAFF.

The gene calls are TRBV5-1 and TRBJ1-1; D not certain. Deletions cut 4 bases from V and 4 bases from J, with 14 bases between. This CDR3 spans 14 amino acids. Germline CDR1 SGHRS, CDR2 YFSETQ. CDR3: CASSVDNHGTEAFF. Written as DNA, the CDR3 is TGCGCCAGCAGCGTCGACAATCACGGCACTGAAGCTTTCTTT. The full variable domain, with the rest looked up from reference TRBV5-1 and TRBJ1-1, is KAGVTQTPRYLIKTRGQQVTLSCSPISGHRSVSWYQQTPGQGLQFLFEYFSETQRNKGNFPGRFSGRQFSNSRSEMNVSTLELGDSALYLCASSVDNHGTEAFFGQGTRLTVV.

This sequence joins TRBV30 and TRBJ2-1, with D hard to call. Germline V gene lookup returns CDR1 GTSNPN and CDR2 SVGIG (reference sequence). V was clipped by 3 bases and J by 2 bases, with 8 bases between them. This CDR3 has 13 amino acids. CDR3 coding DNA: TGTGCCTGGAGGGACCGAGCCTACAATGAGCAGTTCTTC. Translating gives CAWRDRAYNEQFF.

J is TRBJ2-3 and V is TRBV6-4, with D unclear. V was pared by 7 bases and J by 9 bases, with 14 bases between. CDR3 size: 12 residues. Germline CDR1 is MRHNA and CDR2 is SNTAGT. The CDR3 loop reads CASTSTIGTQYF. The DNA for the CDR3 is TGTGCCAGCACAAGCACCATAGGCACGCAGTATTTT.

The genes are TRBV27 and TRBJ1-5, with unresolved D. This CDR3 spans 13 amino acids. The germline CDR1 and CDR2 sequences are MNHEY and SMNVEV (reference sequence). V dropped 6 bases and J dropped 0 bases, with 6 bases sitting between them. The CDR3 nucleotides read TGTGCCAGCAGCCCTTATAGCAATCAGCCCCAGCATTTT. Translated: CASSPYSNQPQHF.

The chain joins TRBV19 to TRBJ1-5; 7 nucleotides align to TRBD1. Looked up from germline, CDR1 is LNHDA and CDR2 is SQIVND (reference sequence). The CDR3 is made up of 15 amino acids. The V segment lost 6 bases and the J segment 4 bases; nucleotides outside the gene matches: 9. This CDR3 is CASRVRDSLNQPQHF. In DNA form, the CDR3 reads TGTGCCAGTAGAGTCCGGGACAGCCTTAATCAGCCCCAGCATTTT.